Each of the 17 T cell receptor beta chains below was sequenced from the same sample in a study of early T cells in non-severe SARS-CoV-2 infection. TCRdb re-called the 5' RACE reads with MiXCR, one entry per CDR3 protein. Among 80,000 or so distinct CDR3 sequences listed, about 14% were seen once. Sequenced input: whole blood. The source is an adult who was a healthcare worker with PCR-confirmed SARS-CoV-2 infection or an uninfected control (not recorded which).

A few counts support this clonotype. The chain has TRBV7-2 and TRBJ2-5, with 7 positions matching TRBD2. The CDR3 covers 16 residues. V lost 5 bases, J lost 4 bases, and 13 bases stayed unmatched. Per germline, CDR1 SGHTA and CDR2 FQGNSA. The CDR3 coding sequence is TGTGCCAGCAGCCCACTTTGGCTAGCGGCCCCAGAGACCCAGTACTTC. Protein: CASSPLWLAAPETQYF.

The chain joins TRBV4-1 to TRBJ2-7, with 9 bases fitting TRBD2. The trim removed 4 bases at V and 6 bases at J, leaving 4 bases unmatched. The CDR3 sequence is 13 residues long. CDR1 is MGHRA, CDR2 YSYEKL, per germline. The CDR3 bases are TGCGCCAGCAGCCTGGGACTAGCCGGCGAGCAGTACTTC. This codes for CASSLGLAGEQYF.

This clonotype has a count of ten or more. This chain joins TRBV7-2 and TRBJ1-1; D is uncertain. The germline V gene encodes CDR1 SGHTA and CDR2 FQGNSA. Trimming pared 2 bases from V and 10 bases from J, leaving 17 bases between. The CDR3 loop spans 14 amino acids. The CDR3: CASSLWTVKGRAFF. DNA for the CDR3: TGTGCCAGCAGCTTATGGACCGTGAAGGGCCGAGCTTTCTTT.

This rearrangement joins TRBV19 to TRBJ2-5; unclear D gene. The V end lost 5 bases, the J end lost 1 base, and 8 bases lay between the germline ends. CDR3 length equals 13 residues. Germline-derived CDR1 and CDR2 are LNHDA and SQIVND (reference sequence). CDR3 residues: CASSGYLQETQYF. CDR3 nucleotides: TGTGCCAGTAGTGGGTACCTCCAAGAGACCCAGTACTTC.

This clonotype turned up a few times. The CDR3 loop reads CSARASGTPYNSPLHF. The CDR3 nucleotides are TGCAGTGCTAGAGCCTCCGGGACACCTTATAATTCACCCCTCCACTTT. The chain is built from TRBV20-1 and TRBJ1-6, with D possibly matching TRBD1 (6 bases). The V end was cut by 1 base, the J end by 4 bases, with 14 bases between. The CDR3 contains 16 residues. Germline CDR1 and CDR2: DFQATT and SNEGSKA (reference sequence).

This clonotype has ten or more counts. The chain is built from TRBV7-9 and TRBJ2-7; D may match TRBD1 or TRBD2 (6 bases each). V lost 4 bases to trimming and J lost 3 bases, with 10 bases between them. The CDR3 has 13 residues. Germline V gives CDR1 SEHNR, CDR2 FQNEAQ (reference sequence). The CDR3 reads CASSSEGGYEQYF. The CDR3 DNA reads TGTGCCAGCAGCTCGGAGGGGGGCTACGAGCAGTACTTC.

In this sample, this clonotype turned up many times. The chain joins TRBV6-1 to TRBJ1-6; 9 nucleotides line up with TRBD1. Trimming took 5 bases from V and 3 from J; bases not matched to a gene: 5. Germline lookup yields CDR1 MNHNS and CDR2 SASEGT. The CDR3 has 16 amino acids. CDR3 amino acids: CASSPKTGGYNSPLHF. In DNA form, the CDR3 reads TGTGCCAGCAGTCCGAAGACAGGGGGCTATAATTCACCCCTCCACTTT.

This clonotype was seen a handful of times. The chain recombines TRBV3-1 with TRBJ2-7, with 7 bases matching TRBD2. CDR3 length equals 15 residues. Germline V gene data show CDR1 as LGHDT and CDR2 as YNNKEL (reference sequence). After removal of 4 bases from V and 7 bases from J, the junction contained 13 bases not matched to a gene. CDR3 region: CASSLRAGSKGEQYF. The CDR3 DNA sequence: TGTGCCAGCAGCCTCCGAGCGGGATCCAAGGGAGAGCAGTACTTC.

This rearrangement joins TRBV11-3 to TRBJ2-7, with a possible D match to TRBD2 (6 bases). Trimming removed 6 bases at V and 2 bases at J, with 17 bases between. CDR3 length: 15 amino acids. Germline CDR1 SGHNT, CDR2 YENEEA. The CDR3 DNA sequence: TGTGCCAGCAGTCTCACTAGCCGGCCTGCCTACGAGCAGTACTTC. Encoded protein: CASSLTSRPAYEQYF. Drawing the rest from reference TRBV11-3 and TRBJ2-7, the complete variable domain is EAGVVQSPRYKIIEKKQPVAFWCNPISGHNTLYWYLQNLGQGPELLIRYENEEAVDDSQLPKDRFSAERLKGVDSTLKIQPAELGDSAVYLCASSLTSRPAYEQYFGPGTRLTVT.

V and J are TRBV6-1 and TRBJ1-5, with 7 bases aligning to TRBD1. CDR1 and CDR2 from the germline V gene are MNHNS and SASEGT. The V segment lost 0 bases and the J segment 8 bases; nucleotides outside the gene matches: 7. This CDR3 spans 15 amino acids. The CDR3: CASSEAPRGNEPQHF. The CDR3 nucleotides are TGTGCCAGCAGTGAAGCCCCCAGGGGGAATGAGCCCCAGCATTTT.

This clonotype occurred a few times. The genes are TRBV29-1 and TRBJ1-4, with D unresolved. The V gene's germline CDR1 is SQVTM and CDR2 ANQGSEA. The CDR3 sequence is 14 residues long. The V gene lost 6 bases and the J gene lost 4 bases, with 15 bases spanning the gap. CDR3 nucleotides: TGCAGCGTGGGAACAGCGAACCTTAATGAAAAACTGTTTTTT. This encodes CSVGTANLNEKLFF.

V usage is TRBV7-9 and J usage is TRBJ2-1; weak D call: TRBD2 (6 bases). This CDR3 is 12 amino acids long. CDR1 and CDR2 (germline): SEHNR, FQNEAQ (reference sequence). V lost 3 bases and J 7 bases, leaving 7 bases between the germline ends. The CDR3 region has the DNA TGTGCCAGCAGCTTCCGGGAGAATGAGCAGTTCTTC. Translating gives CASSFRENEQFF.

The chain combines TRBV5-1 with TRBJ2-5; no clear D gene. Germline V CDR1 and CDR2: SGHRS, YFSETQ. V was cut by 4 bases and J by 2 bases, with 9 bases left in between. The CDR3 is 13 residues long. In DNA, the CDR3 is TGCGCCAGCAGCCCTGGAGAGCAAGAGACCCAGTACTTC. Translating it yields CASSPGEQETQYF.

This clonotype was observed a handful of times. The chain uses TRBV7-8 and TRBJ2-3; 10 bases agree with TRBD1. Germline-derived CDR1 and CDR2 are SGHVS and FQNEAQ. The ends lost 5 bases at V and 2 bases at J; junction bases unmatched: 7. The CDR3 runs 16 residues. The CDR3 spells CASSRLTGGLTDTQYF. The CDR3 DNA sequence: TGTGCCAGCAGCCGACTGACAGGGGGCCTCACAGATACGCAGTATTTT.

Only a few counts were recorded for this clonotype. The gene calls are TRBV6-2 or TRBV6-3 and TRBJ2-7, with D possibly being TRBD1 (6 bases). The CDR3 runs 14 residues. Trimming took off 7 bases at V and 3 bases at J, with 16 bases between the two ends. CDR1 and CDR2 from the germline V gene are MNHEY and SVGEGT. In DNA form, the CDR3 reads TGTGCCAGCACCCCTGTACAGGGCTACTACGAGCAGTACTTC. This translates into CASTPVQGYYEQYF.

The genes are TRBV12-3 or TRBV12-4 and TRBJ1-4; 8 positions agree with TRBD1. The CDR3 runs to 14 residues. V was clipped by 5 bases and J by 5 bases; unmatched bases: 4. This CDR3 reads CASSLRTGNEKLFF. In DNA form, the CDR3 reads TGTGCCAGCAGTCTCCGGACAGGGAATGAAAAACTGTTTTTT.

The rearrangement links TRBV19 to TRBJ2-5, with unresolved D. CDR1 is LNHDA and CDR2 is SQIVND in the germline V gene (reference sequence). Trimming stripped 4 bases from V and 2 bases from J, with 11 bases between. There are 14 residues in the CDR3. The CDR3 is CASSKAGLQETQYF. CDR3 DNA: TGTGCCAGTAGTAAGGCAGGCCTTCAAGAGACCCAGTACTTC.